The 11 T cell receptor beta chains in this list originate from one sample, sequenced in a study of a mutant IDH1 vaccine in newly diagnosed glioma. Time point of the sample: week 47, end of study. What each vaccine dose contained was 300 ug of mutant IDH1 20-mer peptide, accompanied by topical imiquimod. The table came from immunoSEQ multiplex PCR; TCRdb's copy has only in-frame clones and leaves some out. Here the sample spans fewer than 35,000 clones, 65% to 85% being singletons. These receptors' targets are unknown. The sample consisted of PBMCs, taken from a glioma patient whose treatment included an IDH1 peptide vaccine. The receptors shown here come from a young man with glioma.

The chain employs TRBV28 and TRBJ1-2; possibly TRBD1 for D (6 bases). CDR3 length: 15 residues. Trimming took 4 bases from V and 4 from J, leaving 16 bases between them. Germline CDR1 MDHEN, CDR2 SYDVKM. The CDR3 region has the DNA TGTGCCAGCAGTTACACTCAGGGGACTATCTATGGCTACACCTTC. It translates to CASSYTQGTIYGYTF.

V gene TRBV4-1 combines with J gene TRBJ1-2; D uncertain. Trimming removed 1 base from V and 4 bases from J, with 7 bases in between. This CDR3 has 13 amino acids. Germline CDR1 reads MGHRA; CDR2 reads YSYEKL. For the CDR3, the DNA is TGCGCCAGCAGCCAAGCCACCCGCTATGGCTACACCTTC. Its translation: CASSQATRYGYTF.

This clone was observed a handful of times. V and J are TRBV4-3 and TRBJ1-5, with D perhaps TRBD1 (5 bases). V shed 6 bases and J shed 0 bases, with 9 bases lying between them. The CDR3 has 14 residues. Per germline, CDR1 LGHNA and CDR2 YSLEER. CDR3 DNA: TGCGCCAGCAGTTGGGACCTTAGCAATCAGCCCCAGCATTTT. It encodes CASSWDLSNQPQHF.

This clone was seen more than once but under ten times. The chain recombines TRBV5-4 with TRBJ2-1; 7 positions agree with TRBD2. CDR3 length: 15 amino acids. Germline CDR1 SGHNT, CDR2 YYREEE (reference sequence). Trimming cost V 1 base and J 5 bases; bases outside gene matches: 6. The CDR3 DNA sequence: TGTGCCAGCAGCTTGCGGCGGGGGAGTCACAATGAGCAGTTCTTC. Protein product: CASSLRRGSHNEQFF.

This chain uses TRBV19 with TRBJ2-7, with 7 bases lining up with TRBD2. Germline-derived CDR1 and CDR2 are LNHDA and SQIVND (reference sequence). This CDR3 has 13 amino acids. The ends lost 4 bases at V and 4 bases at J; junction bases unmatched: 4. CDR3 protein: CASSSGDYYEQYF. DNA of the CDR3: TGTGCCAGTAGTAGCGGGGACTATTACGAGCAGTACTTC. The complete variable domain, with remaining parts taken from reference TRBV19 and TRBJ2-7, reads DGGITQSPKYLFRKEGQNVTLSCEQNLNHDAMYWYRQDPGQGLRLIYYSQIVNDFQKGDIAEGYSVSREKKESFPLTVTSAQKNPTAFYLCASSSGDYYEQYFGPGTRLTVT.

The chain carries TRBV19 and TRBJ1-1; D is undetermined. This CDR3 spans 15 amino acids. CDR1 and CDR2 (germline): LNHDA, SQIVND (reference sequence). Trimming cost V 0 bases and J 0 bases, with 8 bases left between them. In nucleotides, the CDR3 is TGTGCCAGTAGTATAGATCCTCTTCTGAACACTGAAGCTTTCTTT. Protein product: CASSIDPLLNTEAFF.

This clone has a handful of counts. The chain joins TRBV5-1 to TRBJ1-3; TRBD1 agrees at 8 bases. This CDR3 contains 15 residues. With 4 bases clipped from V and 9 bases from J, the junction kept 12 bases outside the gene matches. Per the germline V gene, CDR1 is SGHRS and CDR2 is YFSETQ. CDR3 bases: TGCGCCAGCAGCCGCGGACAGGGCGACGTCGGCACCATATATTTT. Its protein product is CASSRGQGDVGTIYF.

The DNA of the CDR3 is TGTGCCAGCAGTTTTGTGGCCGACAGGACATCCTACGAGCAGTACTTC. Translated, it gives CASSFVADRTSYEQYF. The rearrangement links TRBV28 to TRBJ2-7; D may be TRBD1 (6 bases). Trimming shortened V by 3 bases and J by 1 base, and 16 bases separated the two germline ends. Germline lookup yields CDR1 MDHEN and CDR2 SYDVKM. This CDR3 region has 16 residues.

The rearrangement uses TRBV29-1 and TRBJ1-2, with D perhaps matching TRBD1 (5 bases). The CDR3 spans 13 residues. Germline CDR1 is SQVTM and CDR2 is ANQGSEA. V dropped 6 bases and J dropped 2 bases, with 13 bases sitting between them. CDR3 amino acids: CSVGGIENYGYTF. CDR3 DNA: TGCAGCGTGGGGGGGATCGAAAACTATGGCTACACCTTC.

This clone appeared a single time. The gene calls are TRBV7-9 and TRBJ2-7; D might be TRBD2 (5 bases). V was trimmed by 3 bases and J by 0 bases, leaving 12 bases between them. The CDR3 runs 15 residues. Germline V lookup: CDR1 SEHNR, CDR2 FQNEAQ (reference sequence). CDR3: CASSFGSGNSYEQYF. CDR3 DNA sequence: TGTGCCAGCAGCTTCGGTTCCGGGAACTCCTACGAGCAGTACTTC.

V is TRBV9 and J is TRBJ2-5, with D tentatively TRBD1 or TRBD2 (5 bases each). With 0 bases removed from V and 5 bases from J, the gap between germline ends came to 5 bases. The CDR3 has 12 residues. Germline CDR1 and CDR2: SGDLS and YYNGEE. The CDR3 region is CASSVGGETQYF. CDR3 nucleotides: TGTGCCAGCAGCGTAGGGGGGGAGACCCAGTACTTC. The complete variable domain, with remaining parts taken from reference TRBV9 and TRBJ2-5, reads DSGVTQTPKHLITATGQRVTLRCSPRSGDLSVYWYQQSLDQGLQFLIQYYNGEERAKGNILERFSAQQFPDLHSELNLSSLELGDSALYFCASSVGGETQYFGPGTRLLVL.